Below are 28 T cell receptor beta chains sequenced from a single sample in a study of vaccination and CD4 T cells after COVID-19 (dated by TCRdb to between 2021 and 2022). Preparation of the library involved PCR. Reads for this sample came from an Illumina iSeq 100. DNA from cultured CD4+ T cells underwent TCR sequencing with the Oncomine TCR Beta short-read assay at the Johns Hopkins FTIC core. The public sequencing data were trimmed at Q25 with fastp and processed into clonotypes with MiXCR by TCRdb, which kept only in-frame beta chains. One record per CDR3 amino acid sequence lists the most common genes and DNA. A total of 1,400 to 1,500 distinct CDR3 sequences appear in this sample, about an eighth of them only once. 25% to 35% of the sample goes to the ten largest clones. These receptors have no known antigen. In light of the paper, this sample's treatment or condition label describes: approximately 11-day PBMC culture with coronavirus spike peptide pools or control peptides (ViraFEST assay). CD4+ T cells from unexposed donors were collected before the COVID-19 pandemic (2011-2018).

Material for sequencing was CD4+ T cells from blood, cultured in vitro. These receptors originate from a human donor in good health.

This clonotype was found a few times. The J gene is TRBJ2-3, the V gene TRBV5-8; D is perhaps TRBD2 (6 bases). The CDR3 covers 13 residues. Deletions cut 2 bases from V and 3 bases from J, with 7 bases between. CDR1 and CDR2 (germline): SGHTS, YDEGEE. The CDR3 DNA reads TGTGCCAGCAGCTTCGGGACTACAGATACGCAGTATTTT. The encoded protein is CASSFGTTDTQYF. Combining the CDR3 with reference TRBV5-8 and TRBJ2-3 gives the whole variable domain EAGVTQSPTHLIKTRGQQATLRCSPISGHTSVYWYQQALGLGLQFLLWYDEGEERNRGNFPPRFSGRQFPNYSSELNVNALELEDSALYLCASSFGTTDTQYFGPGTRLTVL.

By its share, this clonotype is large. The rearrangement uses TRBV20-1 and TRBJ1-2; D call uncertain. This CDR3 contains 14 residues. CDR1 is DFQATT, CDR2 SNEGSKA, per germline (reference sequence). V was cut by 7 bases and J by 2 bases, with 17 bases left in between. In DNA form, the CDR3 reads TGCAGTGTCCCGTCCCGGACGGGGAACTATGGCTACACCTTC. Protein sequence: CSVPSRTGNYGYTF.

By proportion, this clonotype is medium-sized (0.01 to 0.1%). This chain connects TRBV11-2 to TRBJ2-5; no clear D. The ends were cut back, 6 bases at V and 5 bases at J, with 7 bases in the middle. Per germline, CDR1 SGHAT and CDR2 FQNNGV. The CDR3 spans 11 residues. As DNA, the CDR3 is TGTGCCAGCAGTCCTCTTGAGACCCAGTACTTC. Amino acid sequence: CASSPLETQYF.

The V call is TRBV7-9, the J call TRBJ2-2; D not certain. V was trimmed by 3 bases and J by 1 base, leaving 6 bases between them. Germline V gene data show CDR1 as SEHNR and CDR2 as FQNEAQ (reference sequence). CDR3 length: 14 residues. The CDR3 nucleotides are TGTGCCAGCAGCTTTTGGGGGAACACCGGGGAGCTGTTTTTT. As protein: CASSFWGNTGELFF.

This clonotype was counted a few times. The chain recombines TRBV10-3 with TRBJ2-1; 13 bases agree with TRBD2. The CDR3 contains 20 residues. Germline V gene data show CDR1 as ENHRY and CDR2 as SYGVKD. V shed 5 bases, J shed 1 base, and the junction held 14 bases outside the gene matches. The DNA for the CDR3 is TGTGCCATCAGTTCATCCGGGACTAGCGGGGACCGGAGGTCCTACAATGAGCAGTTCTTC. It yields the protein CAISSSGTSGDRRSYNEQFF.

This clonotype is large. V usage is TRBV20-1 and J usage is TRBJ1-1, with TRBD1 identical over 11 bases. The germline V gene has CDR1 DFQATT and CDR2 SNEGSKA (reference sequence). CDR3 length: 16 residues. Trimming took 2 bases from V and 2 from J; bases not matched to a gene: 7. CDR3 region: CSARLAGQGGNTEAFF. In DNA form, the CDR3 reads TGCAGTGCTAGATTGGCGGGACAGGGGGGAAACACTGAAGCTTTCTTT.

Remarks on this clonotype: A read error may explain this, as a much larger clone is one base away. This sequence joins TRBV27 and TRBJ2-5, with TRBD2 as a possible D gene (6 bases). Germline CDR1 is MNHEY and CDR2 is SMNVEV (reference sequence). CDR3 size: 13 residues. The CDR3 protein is CASRFSGQETRYF. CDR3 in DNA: TGTGCCAGCCGTTTTAGCGGTCAAGAGACCCGGTACTTC.

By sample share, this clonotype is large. The CDR3 loop reads CATSFRTDQPQHF. In DNA form, the CDR3 reads TGTGCCACCAGTTTCAGGACGGATCAGCCCCAGCATTTT. This chain joins TRBV24-1 and TRBJ1-5; D remains ambiguous. The CDR3 is 13 amino acids. Trimming stripped 6 bases from V and 5 bases from J, with 10 bases between. Germline loops: CDR1 KGHDR, CDR2 SFDVKD.

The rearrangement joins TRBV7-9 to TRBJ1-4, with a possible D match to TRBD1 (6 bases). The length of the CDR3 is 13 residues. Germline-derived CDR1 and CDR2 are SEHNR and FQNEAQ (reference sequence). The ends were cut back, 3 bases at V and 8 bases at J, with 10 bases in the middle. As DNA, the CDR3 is TGTGCCAGCAGCTTGTGGGACAAGGAAAAACTGTTTTTT. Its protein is CASSLWDKEKLFF.

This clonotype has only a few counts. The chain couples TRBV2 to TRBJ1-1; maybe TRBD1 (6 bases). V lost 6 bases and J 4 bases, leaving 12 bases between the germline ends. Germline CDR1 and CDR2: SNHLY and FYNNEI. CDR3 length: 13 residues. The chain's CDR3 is CASSIQGPTEAFF. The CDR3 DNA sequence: TGTGCCAGCAGCATACAGGGCCCCACTGAAGCTTTCTTT.

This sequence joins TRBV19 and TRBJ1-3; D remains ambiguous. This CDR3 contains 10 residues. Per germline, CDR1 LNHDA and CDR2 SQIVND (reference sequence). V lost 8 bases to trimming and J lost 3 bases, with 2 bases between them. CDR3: CASRGNTIYF. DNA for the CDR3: TGTGCCAGTCGTGGAAACACCATATATTTT.

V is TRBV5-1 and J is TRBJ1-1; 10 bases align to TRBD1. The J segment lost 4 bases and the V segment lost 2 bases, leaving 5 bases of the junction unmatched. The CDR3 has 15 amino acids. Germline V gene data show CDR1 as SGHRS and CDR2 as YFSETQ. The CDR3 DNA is TGCGCCAGCAGCTTAACCGGGACAGGGGCCACTGAAGCTTTCTTT. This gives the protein CASSLTGTGATEAFF.

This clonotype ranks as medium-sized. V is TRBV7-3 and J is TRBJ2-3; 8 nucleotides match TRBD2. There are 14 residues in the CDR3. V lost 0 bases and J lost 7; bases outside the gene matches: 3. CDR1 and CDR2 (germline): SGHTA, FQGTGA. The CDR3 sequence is CASSLTGGANTQYF. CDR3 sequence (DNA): TGTGCCAGCAGCTTAACCGGGGGGGCAAATACGCAGTATTTT. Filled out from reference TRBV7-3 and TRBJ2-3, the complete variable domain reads GAGVSQTPSNKVTEKGKYVELRCDPISGHTALYWYRQSLGQGPEFLIYFQGTGAADDSGLPNDRFFAVRPEGSVSTLKIQRTERGDSAVYLCASSLTGGANTQYFGPGTRLTVL.

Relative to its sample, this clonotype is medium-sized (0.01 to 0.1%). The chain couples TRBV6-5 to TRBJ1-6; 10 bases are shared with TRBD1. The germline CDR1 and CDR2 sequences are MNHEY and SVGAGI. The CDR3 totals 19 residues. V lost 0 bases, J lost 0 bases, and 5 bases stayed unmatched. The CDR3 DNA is TGTGCCAGCAGTTACTCTGGGACAGGGGTATTCTCCTATAATTCACCCCTCCACTTT. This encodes CASSYSGTGVFSYNSPLHF.

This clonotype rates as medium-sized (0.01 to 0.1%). The CDR3 loop is CATSMGRSPYEQYF. The CDR3 DNA reads as TGTGCCACCAGTATGGGCAGGTCCCCCTACGAGCAGTACTTC. The J gene is TRBJ2-7, the V gene TRBV24-1; no clear D. CDR3 length: 14 amino acids. Per germline, CDR1 KGHDR and CDR2 SFDVKD. The V and J ends lost 6 bases and 2 bases respectively, with 13 bases between them.

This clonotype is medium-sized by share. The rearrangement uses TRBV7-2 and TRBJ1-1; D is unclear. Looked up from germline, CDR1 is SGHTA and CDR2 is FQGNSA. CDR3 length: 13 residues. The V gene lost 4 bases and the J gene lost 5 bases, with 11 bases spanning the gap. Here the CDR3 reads CASSSGSGTEAFF. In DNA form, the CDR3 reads TGTGCCAGCAGCTCCGGGTCGGGGACTGAAGCTTTCTTT. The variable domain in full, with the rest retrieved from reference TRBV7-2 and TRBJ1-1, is GAGVSQSPSNKVTEKGKDVELRCDPISGHTALYWYRQSLGQGLEFLIYFQGNSAPDKSGLPSDRFSAERTGGSVSTLTIQRTQQEDSAVYLCASSSGSGTEAFFGQGTRLTVV.

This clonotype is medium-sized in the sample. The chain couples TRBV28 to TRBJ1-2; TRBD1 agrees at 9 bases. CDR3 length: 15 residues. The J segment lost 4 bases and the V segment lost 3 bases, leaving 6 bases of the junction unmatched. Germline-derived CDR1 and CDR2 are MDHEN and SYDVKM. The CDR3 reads CASSFPDRGTYGYTF. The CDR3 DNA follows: TGTGCCAGCAGTTTTCCGGACAGGGGAACCTATGGCTACACCTTC.

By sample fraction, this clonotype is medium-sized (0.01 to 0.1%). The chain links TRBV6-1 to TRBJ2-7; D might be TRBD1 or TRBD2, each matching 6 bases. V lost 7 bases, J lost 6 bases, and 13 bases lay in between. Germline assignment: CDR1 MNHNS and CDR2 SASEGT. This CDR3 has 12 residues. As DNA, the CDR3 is TGTGCCAGCATCCCACAGGGAGGCGAGCAGTACTTC. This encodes CASIPQGGEQYF.

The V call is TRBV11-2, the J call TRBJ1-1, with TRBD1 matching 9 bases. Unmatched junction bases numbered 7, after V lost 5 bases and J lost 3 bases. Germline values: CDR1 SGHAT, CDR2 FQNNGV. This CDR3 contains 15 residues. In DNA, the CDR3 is TGTGCCAGCAGCCTAATACAGGGGGCGGACACTGAAGCTTTCTTT. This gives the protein CASSLIQGADTEAFF.

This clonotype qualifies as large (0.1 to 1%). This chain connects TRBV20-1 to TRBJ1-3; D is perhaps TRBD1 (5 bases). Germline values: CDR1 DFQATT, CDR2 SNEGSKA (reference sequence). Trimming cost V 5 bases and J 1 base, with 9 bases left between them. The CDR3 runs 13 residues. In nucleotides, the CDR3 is TGCAGTGCTCCAGGGTGGTCTGGAAACACCATATATTTT. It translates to CSAPGWSGNTIYF.

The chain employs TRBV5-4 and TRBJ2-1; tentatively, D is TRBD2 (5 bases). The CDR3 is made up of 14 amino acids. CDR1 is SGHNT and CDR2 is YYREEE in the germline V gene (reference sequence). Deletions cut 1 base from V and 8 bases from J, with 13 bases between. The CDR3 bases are TGTGCCAGCAGCTTGACTAGGGTGCCCGATGAGCAGTTCTTC. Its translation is CASSLTRVPDEQFF.

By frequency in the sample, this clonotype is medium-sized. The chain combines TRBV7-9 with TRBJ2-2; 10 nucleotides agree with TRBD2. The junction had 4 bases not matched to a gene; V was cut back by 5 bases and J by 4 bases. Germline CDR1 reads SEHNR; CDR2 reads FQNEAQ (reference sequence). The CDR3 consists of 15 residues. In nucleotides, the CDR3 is TGTGCCAGCAGCCCGGGACTAGCGCGCACCGGGGAGCTGTTTTTT. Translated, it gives CASSPGLARTGELFF.

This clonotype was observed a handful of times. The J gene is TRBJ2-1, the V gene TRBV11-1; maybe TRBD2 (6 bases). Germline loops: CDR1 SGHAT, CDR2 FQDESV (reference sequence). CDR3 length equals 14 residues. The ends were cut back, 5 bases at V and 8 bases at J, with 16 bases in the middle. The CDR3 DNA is TGTGCCAGCAGCCTACGACTAGATGCCGATGAGCAGTTCTTC. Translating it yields CASSLRLDADEQFF.

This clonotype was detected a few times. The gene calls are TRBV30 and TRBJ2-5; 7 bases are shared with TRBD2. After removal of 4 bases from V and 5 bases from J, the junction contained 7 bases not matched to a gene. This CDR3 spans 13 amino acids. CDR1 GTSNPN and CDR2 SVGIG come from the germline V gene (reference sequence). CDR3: CAWNGAGGETQYF. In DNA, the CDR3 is TGTGCCTGGAATGGGGCCGGGGGGGAGACCCAGTACTTC.

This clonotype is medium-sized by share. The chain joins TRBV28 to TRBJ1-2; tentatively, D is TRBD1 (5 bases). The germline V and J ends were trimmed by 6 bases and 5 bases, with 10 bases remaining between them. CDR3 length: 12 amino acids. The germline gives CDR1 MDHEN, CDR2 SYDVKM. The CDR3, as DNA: TGTGCCAGCAGAATGTGGGGGTATGGCTACACCTTC. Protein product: CASRMWGYGYTF.

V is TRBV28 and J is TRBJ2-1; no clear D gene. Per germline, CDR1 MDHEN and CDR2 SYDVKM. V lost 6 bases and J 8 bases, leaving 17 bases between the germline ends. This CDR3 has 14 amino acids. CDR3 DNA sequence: TGTGCCAGCAGAATGTATTCCCCCCCAGATGAGCAGTTCTTC. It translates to CASRMYSPPDEQFF.

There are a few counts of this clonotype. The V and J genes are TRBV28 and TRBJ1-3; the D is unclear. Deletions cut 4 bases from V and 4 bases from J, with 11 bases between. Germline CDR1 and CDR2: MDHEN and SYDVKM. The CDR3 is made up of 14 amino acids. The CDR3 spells CASSSQGLGNTIYF. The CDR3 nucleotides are TGTGCCAGCAGTTCACAAGGGCTAGGAAACACCATATATTTT. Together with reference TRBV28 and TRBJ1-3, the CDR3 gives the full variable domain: DVKVTQSSRYLVKRTGEKVFLECVQDMDHENMFWYRQDPGLGLRLIYFSYDVKMKEKGDIPEGYSVSREKKERFSLILESASTNQTSMYLCASSSQGLGNTIYFGEGSWLTVV.

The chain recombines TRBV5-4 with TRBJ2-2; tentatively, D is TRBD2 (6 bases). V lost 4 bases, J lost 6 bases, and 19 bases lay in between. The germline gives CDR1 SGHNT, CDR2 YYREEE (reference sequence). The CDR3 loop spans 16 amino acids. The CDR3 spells CASSTPGRWEAGELFF. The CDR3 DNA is TGTGCCAGCAGCACCCCGGGGAGATGGGAGGCCGGGGAGCTGTTTTTT.